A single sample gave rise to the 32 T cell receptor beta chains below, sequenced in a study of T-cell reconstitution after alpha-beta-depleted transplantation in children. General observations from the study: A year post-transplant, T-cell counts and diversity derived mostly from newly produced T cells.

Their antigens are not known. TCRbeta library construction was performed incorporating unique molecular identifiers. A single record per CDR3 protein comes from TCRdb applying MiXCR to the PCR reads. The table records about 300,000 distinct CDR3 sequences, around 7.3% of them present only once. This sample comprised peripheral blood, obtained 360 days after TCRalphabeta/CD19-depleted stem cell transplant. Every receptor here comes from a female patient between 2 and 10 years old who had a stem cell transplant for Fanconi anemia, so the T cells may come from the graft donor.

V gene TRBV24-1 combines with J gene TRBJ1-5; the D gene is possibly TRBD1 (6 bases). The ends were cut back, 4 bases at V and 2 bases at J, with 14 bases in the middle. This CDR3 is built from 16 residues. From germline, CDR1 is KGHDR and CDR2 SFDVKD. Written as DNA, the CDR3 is TGTGCCACCAGTGAATCAGGGGTAGGGCGCAATCAGCCCCAGCATTTT. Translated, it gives CATSESGVGRNQPQHF.

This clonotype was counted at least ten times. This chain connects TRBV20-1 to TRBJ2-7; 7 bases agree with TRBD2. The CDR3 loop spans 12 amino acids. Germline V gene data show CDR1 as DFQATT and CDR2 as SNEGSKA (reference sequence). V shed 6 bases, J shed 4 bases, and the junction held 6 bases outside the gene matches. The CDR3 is CSARTSMYEQYF. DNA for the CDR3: TGCAGTGCACGGACTAGTATGTACGAGCAGTACTTC.

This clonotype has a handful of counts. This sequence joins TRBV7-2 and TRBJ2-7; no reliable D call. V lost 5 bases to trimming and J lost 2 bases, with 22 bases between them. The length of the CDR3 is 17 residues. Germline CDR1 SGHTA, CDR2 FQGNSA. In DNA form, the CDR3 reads TGTGCCAGCAGCCCCCCATGGGGTGCGGCTACTCCCTACGAGCAGTACTTC. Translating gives CASSPPWGAATPYEQYF.

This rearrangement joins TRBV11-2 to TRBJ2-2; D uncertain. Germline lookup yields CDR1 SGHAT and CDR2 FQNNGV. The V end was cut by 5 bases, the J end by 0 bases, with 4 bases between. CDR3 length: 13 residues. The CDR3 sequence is CASSQTNTGELFF. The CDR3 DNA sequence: TGTGCCAGCAGCCAAACGAACACCGGGGAGCTGTTTTTT.

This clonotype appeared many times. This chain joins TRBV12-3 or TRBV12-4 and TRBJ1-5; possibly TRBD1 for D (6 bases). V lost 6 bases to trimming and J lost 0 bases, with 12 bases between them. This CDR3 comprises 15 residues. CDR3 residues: CASRQRQDSNQPQHF. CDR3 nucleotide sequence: TGTGCCAGCAGACAGCGACAGGATAGCAATCAGCCCCAGCATTTT.

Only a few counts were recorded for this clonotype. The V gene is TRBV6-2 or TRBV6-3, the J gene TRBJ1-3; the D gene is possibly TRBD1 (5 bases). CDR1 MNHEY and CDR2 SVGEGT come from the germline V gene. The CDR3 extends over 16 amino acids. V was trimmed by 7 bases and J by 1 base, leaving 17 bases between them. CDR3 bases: TGTGCCAGCACCCCCTCCGGGGGATTTTCTGGAAACACCATATATTTT. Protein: CASTPSGGFSGNTIYF.

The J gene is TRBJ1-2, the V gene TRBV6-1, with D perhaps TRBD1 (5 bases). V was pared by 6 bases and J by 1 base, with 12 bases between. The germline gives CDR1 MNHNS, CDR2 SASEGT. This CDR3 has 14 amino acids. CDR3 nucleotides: TGTGCCAGCAGGCCGGGAAGGGGTAACTATGGCTACACCTTC. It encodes CASRPGRGNYGYTF.

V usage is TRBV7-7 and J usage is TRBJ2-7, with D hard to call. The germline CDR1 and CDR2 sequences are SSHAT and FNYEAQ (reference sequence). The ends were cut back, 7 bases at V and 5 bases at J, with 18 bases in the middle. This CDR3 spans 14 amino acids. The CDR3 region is CASIQSVKAHEQYF. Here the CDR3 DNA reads TGTGCCAGCATCCAGTCCGTAAAGGCGCACGAGCAGTACTTC.

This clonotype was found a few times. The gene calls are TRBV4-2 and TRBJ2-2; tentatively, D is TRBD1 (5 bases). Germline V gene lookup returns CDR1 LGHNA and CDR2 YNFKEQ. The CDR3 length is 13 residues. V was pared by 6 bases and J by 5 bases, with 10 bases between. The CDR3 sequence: CASRLQATGELFF. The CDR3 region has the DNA TGTGCCAGCAGATTACAGGCAACCGGGGAGCTGTTTTTT.

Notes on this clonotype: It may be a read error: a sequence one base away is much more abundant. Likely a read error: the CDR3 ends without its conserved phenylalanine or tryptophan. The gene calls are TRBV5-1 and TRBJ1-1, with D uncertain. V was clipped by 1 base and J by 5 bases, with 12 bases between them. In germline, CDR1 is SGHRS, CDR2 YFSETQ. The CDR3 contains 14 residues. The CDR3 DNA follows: TGCGCCAGCAGCTTGATCCGAGATTCTACTGAAGCTTTCTCT. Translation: CASSLIRDSTEAFS.

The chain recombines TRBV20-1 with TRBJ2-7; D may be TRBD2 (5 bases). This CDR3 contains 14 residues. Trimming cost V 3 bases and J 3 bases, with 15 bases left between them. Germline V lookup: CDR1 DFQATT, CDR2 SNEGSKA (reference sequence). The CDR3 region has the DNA TGCAGTGCTAGCTCCCTGCTCGGGAACTACGAGCAGTACTTC. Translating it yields CSASSLLGNYEQYF.

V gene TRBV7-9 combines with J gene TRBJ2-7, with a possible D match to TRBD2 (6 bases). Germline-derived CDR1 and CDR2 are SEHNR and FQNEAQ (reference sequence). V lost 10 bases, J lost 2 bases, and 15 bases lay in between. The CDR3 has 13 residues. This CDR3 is CATLPGGTYEQYF. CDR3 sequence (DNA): TGTGCCACCCTTCCGGGCGGGACCTACGAGCAGTACTTC.

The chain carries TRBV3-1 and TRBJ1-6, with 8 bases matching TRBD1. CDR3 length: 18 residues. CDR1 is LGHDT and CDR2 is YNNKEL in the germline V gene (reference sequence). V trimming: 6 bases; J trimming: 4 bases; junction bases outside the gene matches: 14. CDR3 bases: TGTGCCAGCAGACTTTACGCAGGGGGCTCAGGGTATAATTCACCCCTCCACTTT. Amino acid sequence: CASRLYAGGSGYNSPLHF.

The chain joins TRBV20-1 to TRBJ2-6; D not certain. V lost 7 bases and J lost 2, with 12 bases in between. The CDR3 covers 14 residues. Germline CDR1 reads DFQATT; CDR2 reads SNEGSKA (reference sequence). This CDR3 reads CSVPLLAGANVLTF. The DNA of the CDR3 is TGCAGTGTCCCTCTGCTGGCTGGGGCCAACGTCCTGACTTTC.

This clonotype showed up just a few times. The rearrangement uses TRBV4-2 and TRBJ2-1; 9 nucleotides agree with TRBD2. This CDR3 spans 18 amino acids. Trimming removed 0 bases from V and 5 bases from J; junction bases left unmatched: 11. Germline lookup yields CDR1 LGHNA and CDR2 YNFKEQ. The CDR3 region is CASSQDIGPGTSHNEQFF. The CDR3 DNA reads TGTGCCAGCAGCCAAGACATAGGCCCCGGGACTAGCCACAATGAGCAGTTCTTC.

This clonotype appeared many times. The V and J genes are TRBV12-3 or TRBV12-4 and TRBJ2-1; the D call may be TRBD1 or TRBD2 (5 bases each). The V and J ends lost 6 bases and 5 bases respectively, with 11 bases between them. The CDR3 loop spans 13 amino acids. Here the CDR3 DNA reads TGTGCCAGCAGGTCGGGACGGAACAATGAGCAGTTCTTC. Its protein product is CASRSGRNNEQFF.

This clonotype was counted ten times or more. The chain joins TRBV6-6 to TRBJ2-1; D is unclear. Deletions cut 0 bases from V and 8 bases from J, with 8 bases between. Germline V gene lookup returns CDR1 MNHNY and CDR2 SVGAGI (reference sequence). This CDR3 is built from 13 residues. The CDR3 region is CASSYSRVDEQFF. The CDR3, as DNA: TGTGCCAGCAGTTACTCACGGGTCGATGAGCAGTTCTTC.

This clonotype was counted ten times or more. CDR3 sequence reads: CASSPQKLNTEAFF. CDR3 sequence (DNA): TGTGCCAGCAGTCCACAGAAATTGAACACTGAAGCTTTCTTT. The rearrangement uses TRBV27 and TRBJ1-1; no clear D. Germline-derived CDR1 and CDR2 are MNHEY and SMNVEV (reference sequence). This CDR3 region has 14 residues. Trimming removed 5 bases at V and 0 bases at J, with 10 bases between.

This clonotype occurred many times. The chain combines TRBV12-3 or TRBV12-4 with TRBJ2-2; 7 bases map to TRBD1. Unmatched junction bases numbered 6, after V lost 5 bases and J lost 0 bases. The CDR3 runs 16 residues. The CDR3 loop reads CASSRGGTANTGELFF. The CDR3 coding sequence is TGTGCCAGCAGTCGTGGTGGGACAGCGAACACCGGGGAGCTGTTTTTT.

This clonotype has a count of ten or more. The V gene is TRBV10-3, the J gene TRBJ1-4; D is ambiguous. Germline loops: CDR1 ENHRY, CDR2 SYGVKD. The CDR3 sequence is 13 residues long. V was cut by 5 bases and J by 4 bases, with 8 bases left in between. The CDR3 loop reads CAISPEYNEKLFF. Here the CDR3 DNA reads TGTGCCATCAGTCCAGAATATAATGAAAAACTGTTTTTT.

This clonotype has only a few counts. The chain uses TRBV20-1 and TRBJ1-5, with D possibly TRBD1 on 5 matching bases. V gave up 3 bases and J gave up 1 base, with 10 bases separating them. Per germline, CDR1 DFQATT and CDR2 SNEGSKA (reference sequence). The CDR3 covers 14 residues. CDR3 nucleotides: TGCAGTGCTAGCGTCGGGGCGAGCAATCAGCCCCAGCATTTT. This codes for CSASVGASNQPQHF.

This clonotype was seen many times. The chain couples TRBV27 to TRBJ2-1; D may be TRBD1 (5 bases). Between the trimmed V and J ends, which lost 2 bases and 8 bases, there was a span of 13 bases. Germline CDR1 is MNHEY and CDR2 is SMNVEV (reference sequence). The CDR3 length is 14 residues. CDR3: CASSLASRAYEQFF. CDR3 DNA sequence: TGTGCCAGCAGTTTAGCATCCAGGGCGTATGAGCAGTTCTTC.

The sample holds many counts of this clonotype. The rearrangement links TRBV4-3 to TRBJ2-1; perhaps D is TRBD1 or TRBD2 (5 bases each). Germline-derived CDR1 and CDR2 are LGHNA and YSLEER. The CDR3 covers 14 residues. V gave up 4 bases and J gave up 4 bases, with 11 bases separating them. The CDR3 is CASSPGTPYNEQFF. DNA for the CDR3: TGCGCCAGCAGCCCAGGGACGCCGTACAATGAGCAGTTCTTC.

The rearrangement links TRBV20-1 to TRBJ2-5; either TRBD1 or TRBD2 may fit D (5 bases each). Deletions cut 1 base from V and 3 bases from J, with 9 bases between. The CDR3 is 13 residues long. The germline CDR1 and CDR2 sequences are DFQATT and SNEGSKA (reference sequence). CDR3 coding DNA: TGCAGTGCTAGAGGACGGGGCGAAGAGACCCAGTACTTC. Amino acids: CSARGRGEETQYF.

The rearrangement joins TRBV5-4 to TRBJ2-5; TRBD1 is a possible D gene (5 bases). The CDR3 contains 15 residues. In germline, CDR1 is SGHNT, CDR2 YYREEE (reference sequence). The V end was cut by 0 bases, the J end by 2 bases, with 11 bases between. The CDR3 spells CASSLGPGPQETQYF. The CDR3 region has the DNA TGTGCCAGCAGCTTGGGTCCAGGGCCGCAAGAGACCCAGTACTTC.

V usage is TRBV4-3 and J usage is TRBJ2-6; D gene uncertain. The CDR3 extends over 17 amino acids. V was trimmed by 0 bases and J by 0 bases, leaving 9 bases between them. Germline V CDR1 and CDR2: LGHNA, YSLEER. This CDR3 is CASSQDYGDSGANVLTF. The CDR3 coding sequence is TGCGCCAGCAGCCAAGATTATGGGGACTCTGGGGCCAACGTCCTGACTTTC.

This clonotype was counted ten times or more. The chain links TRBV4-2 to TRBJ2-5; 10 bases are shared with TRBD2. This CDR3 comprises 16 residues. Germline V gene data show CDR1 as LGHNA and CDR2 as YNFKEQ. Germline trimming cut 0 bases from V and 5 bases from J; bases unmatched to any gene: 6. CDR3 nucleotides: TGTGCCAGCAGCCAAGAAGCAGCGGGGGGGCGCGAGACCCAGTACTTC. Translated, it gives CASSQEAAGGRETQYF.

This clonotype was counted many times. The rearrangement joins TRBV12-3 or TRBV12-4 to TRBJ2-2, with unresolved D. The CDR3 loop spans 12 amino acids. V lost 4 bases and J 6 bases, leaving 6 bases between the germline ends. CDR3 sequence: CASSSLAGELFF. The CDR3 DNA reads TGTGCCAGCAGTTCTCTAGCCGGGGAGCTGTTTTTT.

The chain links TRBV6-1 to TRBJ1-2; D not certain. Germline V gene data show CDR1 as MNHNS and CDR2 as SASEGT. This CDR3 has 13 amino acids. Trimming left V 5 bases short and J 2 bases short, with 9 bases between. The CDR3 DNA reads TGTGCCAGCAGTAGGGAAGGGAACTATGGCTACACCTTC. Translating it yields CASSREGNYGYTF.

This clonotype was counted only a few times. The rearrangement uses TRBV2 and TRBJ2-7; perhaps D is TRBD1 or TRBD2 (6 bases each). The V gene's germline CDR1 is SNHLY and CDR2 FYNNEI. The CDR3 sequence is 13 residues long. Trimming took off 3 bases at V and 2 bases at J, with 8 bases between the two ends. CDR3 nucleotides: TGTGCCAGCAGTGAGGGGGGCCCCTACGAGCAGTACTTC. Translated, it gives CASSEGGPYEQYF.

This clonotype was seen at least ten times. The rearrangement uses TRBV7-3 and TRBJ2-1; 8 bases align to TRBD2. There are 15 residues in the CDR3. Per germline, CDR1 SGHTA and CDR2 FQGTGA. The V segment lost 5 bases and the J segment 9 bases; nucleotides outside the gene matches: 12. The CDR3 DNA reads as TGTGCCAGCAGCCCCGGGACTAGGATCGGTGGTGAGCAGTTCTTC. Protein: CASSPGTRIGGEQFF.

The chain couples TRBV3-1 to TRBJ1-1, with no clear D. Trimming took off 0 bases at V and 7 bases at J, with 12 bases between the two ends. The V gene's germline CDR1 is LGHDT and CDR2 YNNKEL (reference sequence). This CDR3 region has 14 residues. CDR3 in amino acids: CASSQEGRAGEAFF. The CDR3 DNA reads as TGTGCCAGCAGCCAAGAAGGGAGAGCAGGTGAAGCTTTCTTT.